The rows below give T cell receptor beta chains drawn from one sample of a study of CD8 T cells in ankylosing spondylitis. TCRdb reprocessed the 5' RACE reads with MiXCR, giving one entry per CDR3 protein. This sample has hundreds of thousands of distinct CDR3 sequences, with 25% to 30% found just once. Sequenced input: blood, either unsorted or a sorted T cell fraction (not recorded which). These receptor sequences come from a male donor with ankylosing spondylitis. The CDR3 runs from the conserved cysteine through the conserved F or W. D genes are given only for firm matches. Not all rows give a size; the values are once, few, many and, for expanded clones, a class.

j_call: TRBJ2-3; clone_size: few; v_call: TRBV7-9; d_call: -; cdr3_aa: CASSLLNTILTDTQYF; cdr3_nt: TGTGCCAGCAGCTTACTGAACACCATCCTCACAGATACGCAGTATTTT
j_call: TRBJ2-1; clone_size: few; v_call: TRBV5-1; d_call: TRBD1; cdr3_aa: CASSAGQGAPNEQFF; cdr3_nt: TGCGCCAGCAGCGCTGGACAGGGGGCGCCGAATGAGCAGTTCTTC
j_call: TRBJ2-4; clone_size: many; v_call: TRBV4-1; d_call: TRBD2; cdr3_aa: CASSQEAERDKNIQYF; cdr3_nt: TGCGCCAGCAGCCAAGAGGCTGAGCGGGATAAAAACATTCAGTACTTC
j_call: TRBJ1-2; clone_size: few; v_call: TRBV5-1; d_call: TRBD1; cdr3_aa: CASSWDRGSSRSPINYGYTF; cdr3_nt: TGCGCCAGCAGCTGGGACAGGGGTTCGTCCCGTTCCCCGATAAACTATGGCTACACCTTC
j_call: TRBJ2-1; clone_size: -; v_call: TRBV11-3; d_call: TRBD2; cdr3_aa: CASSLSSGRNEQFF; cdr3_nt: TGTGCCAGCAGCTTGTCTAGCGGGAGAAATGAGCAGTTCTTC
j_call: TRBJ2-4; clone_size: few; v_call: TRBV6-2/TRBV6-3; d_call: TRBD1; cdr3_aa: CASTGQGAEAKNIQYF; cdr3_nt: TGTGCCAGCACGGGACAGGGGGCAGAGGCCAAAAACATTCAGTACTTC
j_call: TRBJ1-1; clone_size: -; v_call: TRBV11-2; d_call: -; cdr3_aa: CASSTNRNTEAFF; cdr3_nt: TGTGCCAGCAGCACCAACAGGAACACTGAAGCTTTCTTT
j_call: TRBJ1-4; clone_size: once; v_call: TRBV7-2; d_call: -; cdr3_aa: CASSWTRPNEKLFF; cdr3_nt: TGTGCCAGCAGCTGGACACGGCCTAATGAAAAACTGTTTTTT
j_call: TRBJ2-1; clone_size: many; v_call: TRBV3-1; d_call: TRBD2; cdr3_aa: CASSQERLAGVNEQFF; cdr3_nt: TGTGCCAGCAGCCAAGAAAGACTAGCGGGAGTGAATGAGCAGTTCTTC
j_call: TRBJ2-4; clone_size: many; v_call: TRBV7-9; d_call: -; cdr3_aa: CASHAGEGNIQYF; cdr3_nt: TGTGCCAGCCACGCAGGGGAGGGCAACATTCAGTACTTC
j_call: TRBJ2-2; clone_size: once; v_call: TRBV30; d_call: -; cdr3_aa: CAWSVSVLYYTGELFF; cdr3_nt: TGTGCCTGGAGTGTATCCGTACTTTATTACACCGGGGAGCTGTTTTTT
j_call: TRBJ2-5; clone_size: few; v_call: TRBV7-2; d_call: -; cdr3_aa: CASSFPKETQYF; cdr3_nt: TGTGCCAGCAGCTTTCCCAAGGAGACCCAGTACTTC
j_call: TRBJ1-1; clone_size: -; v_call: TRBV7-2; d_call: TRBD1; cdr3_aa: CASSPTGGITEAFF; cdr3_nt: TGTGCCAGCAGCCCAACAGGGGGCATCACTGAAGCTTTCTTT
j_call: TRBJ2-1; clone_size: few; v_call: TRBV5-1; d_call: -; cdr3_aa: CATRPGAGHYNEQFF; cdr3_nt: TGCGCCACCCGGCCTGGGGCGGGCCACTACAATGAGCAGTTCTTC
j_call: TRBJ2-2; clone_size: -; v_call: TRBV19; d_call: -; cdr3_aa: CASSMGIGELFF; cdr3_nt: TGTGCCAGTAGTATGGGGATCGGGGAGCTGTTTTTT
j_call: TRBJ1-4; clone_size: -; v_call: TRBV29-1; d_call: TRBD1; cdr3_aa: CSVRVGQPNEKLFF; cdr3_nt: TGCAGCGTACGGGTGGGACAGCCAAATGAAAAACTGTTTTTT
j_call: TRBJ2-5; clone_size: few; v_call: TRBV20-1; d_call: -; cdr3_aa: CSASDPSGETQYF; cdr3_nt: TGCAGTGCTAGCGACCCTTCGGGGGAGACCCAGTACTTC
j_call: TRBJ2-3; clone_size: -; v_call: TRBV7-2; d_call: -; cdr3_aa: CASSSGGSRSTDTQYF; cdr3_nt: TGTGCCAGCAGCTCCGGAGGCTCCAGGAGCACAGATACGCAGTATTTT
j_call: TRBJ2-7; clone_size: -; v_call: TRBV7-9; d_call: -; cdr3_aa: CASSLGLGAYEQYF; cdr3_nt: TGTGCCAGCAGCTTAGGACTAGGAGCCTACGAGCAGTACTTC
j_call: TRBJ1-4; clone_size: few; v_call: TRBV29-1; d_call: -; cdr3_aa: CSVSQGGEKLFF; cdr3_nt: TGCAGCGTCAGCCAGGGAGGTGAAAAACTGTTTTTT
j_call: TRBJ2-3; clone_size: many; v_call: TRBV10-3; d_call: TRBD2; cdr3_aa: CAISESPSGGNTDTQYF; cdr3_nt: TGTGCCATCAGTGAGTCGCCTAGCGGGGGTAACACAGATACGCAGTATTTT
j_call: TRBJ1-2; clone_size: -; v_call: TRBV15; d_call: TRBD1; cdr3_aa: CATSRDLGTALRIAF; cdr3_nt: TGTGCCACCAGCAGAGATCTTGGGACAGCTCTACGTATCGCCTTC